Listed below are T cell receptor beta chains from one sample, sequenced in a study of Ad26.COV2.S vaccination and SARS-CoV-2 variants. Profiling relied on immunoSEQ multiplex PCR, and the TCRdb table lists in-frame clones only, not all of them. The sample includes hundreds of thousands of clones, around 90% of them seen just once. The sample consisted of peripheral blood, taken in a trial of Ad26.COV2.S vaccine versus placebo. Receptor source: a person aged 18-60 years who received the Ad26.COV2.S COVID-19 vaccine or a placebo. CDR3s include the opening cysteine and the closing phenylalanine or tryptophan. Each record gives: D gene, J gene, clone size, CDR3 length, V gene, CDR3 DNA, CDR3 protein. D genes are given only for firm matches. A row's size may be missing; if present it is once, few, many or a size class.

>NA|TRBJ1-5|few|17|TRBV7-8
TGTGCCAGCAGCGCCTTCTCCGGGCCGAGGCTTAATCAGCCCCAGCATTTT
CASSAFSGPRLNQPQHF
>NA|TRBJ1-6|NA|16|TRBV5-1
TGCGCCAGCAGCTCAGGCCGGACAGCGAAAAATTCACCCCTCCACTTT
CASSSGRTAKNSPLHF
>NA|TRBJ2-1|NA|13|TRBV7-2
TGTGCCAGCAGCTTACTTTCAGCGAATGAGCAGTTCTTC
CASSLLSANEQFF
>NA|TRBJ2-1|NA|13|TRBV5-1
TGCGCCAGCAGTCTTACGGGTCACAATGAGCAGTTCTTC
CASSLTGHNEQFF
>NA|TRBJ1-1|NA|15|TRBV4-3
TGCGCCAGCAGCCAAGGTTTGTCTGCCGGGACTGAAGCTTTCTTT
CASSQGLSAGTEAFF
>TRBD1|TRBJ2-7|NA|14|TRBV5-1
TGCGCCAGCAGCTTAGTCACAGGGGGTTCCGAGCAGTACTTC
CASSLVTGGSEQYF
>NA|TRBJ2-3|NA|13|TRBV9
TGTGCCAGCAGCGTATCCGGCACAGATACGCAGTATTTT
CASSVSGTDTQYF
>NA|TRBJ1-6|once|13|TRBV28
TGTGCCACTTTTCCCGGGGTTAATTCACCCCTCCACTTT
CATFPGVNSPLHF
>TRBD1|TRBJ1-2|NA|13|TRBV6-7
TGTGCCAGCAGGGGACAGGGACAATTTGGCTACACCTTC
CASRGQGQFGYTF
>TRBD1|TRBJ2-2|NA|16|TRBV11-3
TGTGCCAGCAGCCTCCGACAGGGACGAGGCACCGGGGAGCTGTTTTTT
CASSLRQGRGTGELFF
>NA|TRBJ2-3|once|15|TRBV5-1
TGCGCCAGCAGCTTTTACGGGGGCACCACAGATACGCAGTATTTT
CASSFYGGTTDTQYF
>NA|TRBJ1-1|NA|17|TRBV9
TGTGCCAGCAGCGTAGATCAGGGTTCGGTTAGGAACACTGAAGCTTTCTTT
CASSVDQGSVRNTEAFF
>NA|TRBJ2-3|NA|15|TRBV7-2
TGTGCCAGCAGCTCCCCCCGGGACGGCACAGATACGCAGTATTTT
CASSSPRDGTDTQYF
>NA|TRBJ2-7|NA|14|TRBV27
TGTGCCAGCGCTTTGGGGGGGCACTCCTACGAGCAGTACTTC
CASALGGHSYEQYF
>NA|TRBJ1-3|once|12|TRBV19
TGTGCCAGTAGCTCCGTTAAAAACACCATATATTTT
CASSSVKNTIYF
>NA|TRBJ2-7|few|14|TRBV4-2
TGTGCCAGCAGCCAAGGTCAAGGGGACTACGAGCAGTACTTC
CASSQGQGDYEQYF
>NA|TRBJ2-3|NA|17|TRBV11-2
TGTGCCAGCAGCTCACCCCCCCGGGACAAGTTGTCCGATACGCAGTATTTT
CASSSPPRDKLSDTQYF
>TRBD1|TRBJ1-2|NA|15|TRBV3-1/TRBV3-2
TGTGCCAGCAGCCAAGACCTGACAGGGGTCCTGGGCTACACCTTC
CASSQDLTGVLGYTF
>NA|TRBJ1-5|NA|12|TRBV27
TGTGCCAGCAGTTTACCGAATCAGCCCCAGCATTTT
CASSLPNQPQHF
>TRBD1|TRBJ1-6|NA|15|TRBV10-3
TGTGCCATCAGGGGTTGGGGACAGGGAGATTCACCCCTCCACTTT
CAIRGWGQGDSPLHF
>NA|TRBJ2-3|NA|14|TRBV15
TGTGCCACCAGCAGAGATAAGATTCCGGATACGCAGTATTTT
CATSRDKIPDTQYF
>NA|TRBJ2-2|NA|12|TRBV6-4
TGTGCCAGCAGTGAGGGCCCCGGGGAGCTGTTTTTT
CASSEGPGELFF
>NA|TRBJ2-7|NA|15|TRBV5-5
TGTGCCAGCAGCTTCGGCTGGACGAGCTCCTACGAGCAGTACTTC
CASSFGWTSSYEQYF
>NA|TRBJ1-2|NA|14|TRBV7-2
TGTGCCAGCAAGGGTTCAGGGGCCGTCGGTGGCTACACCTTC
CASKGSGAVGGYTF
>NA|TRBJ1-3|NA|14|TRBV4-3
TGCGCCAGCAGCCTCGGGACACCGGGAAACACCATATATTTT
CASSLGTPGNTIYF
>NA|TRBJ2-7|once|15|TRBV27
TGTGCCAGCAGTTTTGGAGTGACAGCCTTGTACGAGCAGTACTTC
CASSFGVTALYEQYF
>TRBD1|TRBJ1-5|few|17|TRBV4-1
TGCGCCAGCAGCCCCGGCCTGCGGGGACAGAGCAATCAGCCCCAGCATTTT
CASSPGLRGQSNQPQHF
>NA|TRBJ2-2|NA|13|TRBV4-1
TGCGCCAGCAGCCAGTTAGGGGCCGGGGAGCTGTTTTTT
CASSQLGAGELFF
>NA|TRBJ2-3|NA|16|TRBV4-1
TGCGCCAGCAGCCCCCGTGGGGGGGGGCAGTATGATACGCAGTATTTT
CASSPRGGGQYDTQYF
>NA|TRBJ1-3|NA|15|TRBV7-2
TGTGCCAGCAGCTTAGCCCCGGCAGTTACAAACACCATATATTTT
CASSLAPAVTNTIYF